The 13 T cell receptor beta chains in this list originate from one sample, sequenced in a study of T cells after somatic rescue of genetic block. Here immunoSEQ multiplex PCR was the method, and the copy in TCRdb shows in-frame clones only, minus some. The data hold 110,000 or so clones, with about 89% observed a single time. The sequenced sample was peripheral blood mononuclear cells (PBMCs). The receptors derive from a woman aged 18-35 years.

The gene calls are TRBV9 and TRBJ2-1, with D maybe TRBD2 (5 bases). This CDR3 has 12 residues. CDR1 is SGDLS and CDR2 is YYNGEE in the germline V gene. V lost 4 bases, J lost 6 bases, and 8 bases lay in between. The CDR3 DNA sequence: TGTGCCAGCAGCAGAAGCGGCAATGAGCAGTTCTTC. Translated, it gives CASSRSGNEQFF.

The CDR3 coding sequence is TGTGCCAGCAGCTTACCATTGGGCAGGGAGGCCGGGGAGCTGTTTTTT. Its translation is CASSLPLGREAGELFF. The J gene is TRBJ2-2, the V gene TRBV7-9, with D perhaps TRBD2 (6 bases). Germline assignment: CDR1 SEHNR and CDR2 FQNEAQ (reference sequence). This CDR3 is built from 16 residues. The V end lost 2 bases, the J end lost 6 bases, and 16 bases lay between the germline ends. Using reference TRBV7-9 and TRBJ2-2 for the parts outside the CDR3, the full variable domain is DTGVSQNPRHKITKRGQNVTFRCDPISEHNRLYWYRQTLGQGPEFLTYFQNEAQLEKSRLLSDRFSAERPKGSFSTLEIQRTEQGDSAMYLCASSLPLGREAGELFFGEGSRLTVL.

This sequence joins TRBV10-1 and TRBJ2-1; 10 positions match TRBD1. Germline CDR1 and CDR2: WNHNN and SYGVQD (reference sequence). With V trimmed by 2 bases and J by 3 bases, 4 bases remained unmatched. The CDR3 contains 16 residues. The CDR3 region has the DNA TGCGCCAGCAGTGAGCCGGGACAGGGGATCTACAATGAGCAGTTCTTC. It codes for CASSEPGQGIYNEQFF.

The V gene is TRBV28, the J gene TRBJ2-7; 7 bases map to TRBD2. From germline, CDR1 is MDHEN and CDR2 SYDVKM. The CDR3 sequence is 13 residues long. J gave up 7 bases and V 1 base, and 4 bases lay outside the gene matches. DNA for the CDR3: TGTGCCAGCAGTTTATTGGGGGGAGGGGAGCAGTACTTC. Its protein is CASSLLGGGEQYF.

The chain uses TRBV5-4 and TRBJ1-4, with TRBD1 as a possible D gene (6 bases). The CDR3 totals 17 residues. The germline V gene has CDR1 SGHNT and CDR2 YYREEE (reference sequence). Between the trimmed V and J ends, which lost 4 bases and 0 bases, there was a span of 16 bases. The CDR3 loop reads CASSPGRGPTTNEKLFF. In nucleotides, the CDR3 is TGTGCCAGCAGCCCTGGCAGGGGCCCAACAACTAATGAAAAACTGTTTTTT.

V usage is TRBV18 and J usage is TRBJ1-1, with 9 bases identical to TRBD1. After removal of 2 bases from V and 1 base from J, the junction contained 5 bases not matched to a gene. The length of the CDR3 is 16 residues. Germline CDR1 KGHSH, CDR2 LQKENI. CDR3 in amino acids: CASSPDRGGWNTEAFF. The CDR3, as DNA: TGTGCCAGCTCACCAGACAGGGGGGGCTGGAACACTGAAGCTTTCTTT.

This chain links TRBV4-1 with TRBJ1-5, with TRBD1 as a possible D gene (5 bases). The CDR3 length is 14 residues. V was pared by 3 bases and J by 2 bases, with 8 bases between. The germline V gene has CDR1 MGHRA and CDR2 YSYEKL. CDR3 loop: CASSQGEGNQPQHF. DNA for the CDR3: TGCGCCAGCAGCCAGGGGGAGGGCAATCAGCCCCAGCATTTT.

The chain combines TRBV5-1 with TRBJ1-1; D gene uncertain. The CDR3 sequence is 11 residues long. V was clipped by 7 bases and J by 1 base, with 5 bases between them. CDR1 is SGHRS and CDR2 is YFSETQ in the germline V gene. The CDR3 reads CASAGNTEAFF. For the CDR3, the DNA is TGCGCCAGCGCAGGGAACACTGAAGCTTTCTTT.

This sequence joins TRBV6-5 and TRBJ2-7, with unresolved D. The CDR3 extends over 16 amino acids. Germline V gene lookup returns CDR1 MNHEY and CDR2 SVGAGI. Trimming cost V 4 bases and J 0 bases, with 16 bases left between them. The CDR3 here is CASSSVQWMSSYEQYF. The DNA of the CDR3 is TGTGCCAGCAGTTCGGTACAGTGGATGAGCTCCTACGAGCAGTACTTC.

The V and J genes are TRBV6-6 and TRBJ2-2, with 7 bases lining up with TRBD1. Trimming took 5 bases from V and 5 from J; bases not matched to a gene: 5. The CDR3 spans 14 residues. Germline assignment: CDR1 MNHNY and CDR2 SVGAGI (reference sequence). This CDR3 reads CASSPRDRTGELFF. DNA for the CDR3: TGTGCCAGCAGTCCCCGGGACAGAACCGGGGAGCTGTTTTTT.

In its sample, this clone was seen a few times. This chain joins TRBV29-1 and TRBJ1-2; D unresolved. CDR3 size: 12 residues. V lost 4 bases and J 4 bases, leaving 10 bases between the germline ends. Germline CDR1 reads SQVTM; CDR2 reads ANQGSEA. CDR3 loop: CSVAQVGYGYTF. The CDR3 DNA follows: TGCAGCGTTGCGCAGGTTGGCTATGGCTACACCTTC.

The chain carries TRBV5-1 and TRBJ1-1; 11 nucleotides match TRBD1. Germline loops: CDR1 SGHRS, CDR2 YFSETQ. With 2 bases clipped from V and 11 bases from J, the junction kept 5 bases outside the gene matches. CDR3 length: 13 residues. DNA of the CDR3: TGCGCCAGCAGCTTCGGACAGGGGGCCGGTGCTTTCTTT. Residues: CASSFGQGAGAFF.

The gene calls are TRBV2 and TRBJ2-2, with D possibly being TRBD1 (5 bases). The CDR3 runs 13 residues. Trimming cost V 5 bases and J 6 bases, with 10 bases left between them. Per the germline V gene, CDR1 is SNHLY and CDR2 is FYNNEI. CDR3 DNA: TGTGCCAGCAGTTCAAGGGGCCCCGGGGAGCTGTTTTTT. This sequence encodes CASSSRGPGELFF.